This T cell receptor beta chain derives from a study of blood T cell repertoires in COVID-19. Study-wide background: Sites in the United States, Italy and Spain provided acute and convalescent COVID-19 samples. PBMCs, B-cell-depleted T cells, or T cells provided the cDNA or gDNA that made up the material.

Trimming pared 0 bases from V and 1 base from J, leaving 7 bases between. The CDR3 runs 15 residues. CDR1 is LGHDT and CDR2 is YNNKEL in the germline V gene (reference sequence). As processed by the authors: Scientists estimated how many nucleated cells there were by amplifying reference gene primers. TCRdb's table, derived via immunoSEQ multiplex PCR, lists solely in-frame clones and lacks some. The V and J calls and clone size were taken over from that table, and D and trimming were inferred from the DNA. The top ten clones hold 6.2% of a sample with about 190,000 clones, 70% to 90% of them seen once.

This rearrangement joins TRBV3-1 (or the pseudogene TRBV3-2) to TRBJ1-5; no definite D call. This clonotype was sampled from a woman aged 40 to 50 who had recovered from COVID-19. Material for sequencing was peripheral blood. Here the CDR3 DNA reads TGTGCCAGCAGCCAAGACACAACGAGCAATCAGCCCCAGCATTTT. Translating it yields CASSQDTTSNQPQHF.